The 18 T cell receptor beta chains below all came from one sample that was sequenced in a study of tumor and adjacent non-tumor tissue in lung cancer. TCRbeta libraries were built with three rounds of nested PCR, modified from ARM-PCR. TCRdb fed the multiplex PCR reads into MiXCR, producing one record per CDR3 protein. The sample records about 86,000 distinct CDR3 sequences, around 76% being singletons. RNA was extracted from bulk tissue without any cell sorting. The normal lung tissue was taken more than 3 cm from the tumor edge. Sequenced sample: distant non-tumor lung tissue. These receptor sequences come from a woman in her forties or fifties with non-small cell lung cancer.

With regard to this clonotype: It may be a read error: a sequence one base away is much more abundant. The chain couples TRBV24-1 to TRBJ1-5; D gene uncertain. Per germline, CDR1 KGHDR and CDR2 SFDVKD. CDR3 length: 12 amino acids. The CDR3 protein is CATSTGNQSQHF. For the CDR3, the DNA is TGTGCCACCAGTACCGGCAATCAGTCCCAGCATTTT.

Concerning this clonotype itself: Since no conserved phenylalanine or tryptophan closes the CDR3, a read error is the likely cause. The V gene is TRBV28, the J gene TRBJ2-7; D is unclear. With 5 bases removed from V and 3 bases from J, the gap between germline ends came to 8 bases. This CDR3 has 12 amino acids. The germline CDR1 and CDR2 sequences are MDHEN and SYDVKM. The CDR3 nucleotides read TGTGCCAGCAGTCAGCTCAACTACGAGCAGTACTTA. Its translation is CASSQLNYEQYL.

This clonotype was found many times. CDR3: CASSLGPGQGYEQYF. The CDR3 DNA sequence: TGTGCCAGCAGCTTAGGACCGGGACAGGGGTACGAGCAGTACTTC. The chain links TRBV11-2 to TRBJ2-7; 10 nucleotides line up with TRBD1. Germline V gene data show CDR1 as SGHAT and CDR2 as FQNNGV. J was trimmed by 4 bases and V by 1 base; bases with no gene match: 4. The CDR3 is 15 amino acids.

At least ten counts were recorded for this clonotype. The genes are TRBV20-1 and TRBJ2-7; TRBD2 might be the D (5 bases). The germline CDR1 and CDR2 sequences are DFQATT and SNEGSKA (reference sequence). The CDR3 runs to 14 residues. The V end lost 1 base, the J end lost 5 bases, and 15 bases lay between the germline ends. In DNA form, the CDR3 reads TGCAGTGCTAGAGCTCCGGAGGTAGACCACGAGCAGTACTTC. It translates to CSARAPEVDHEQYF.

About this clonotype: Compared with germline, one end of the junction differs, possibly owing to a read error. The CDR3, as DNA: TGCAGCGTTATGAGGGGCCAAGAGACCCAATACTTC. Translated, it gives CSVMRGQETQYF. The V gene is TRBV29-1, the J gene TRBJ2-5; D could derive from TRBD1 or TRBD2 (5 bases each). The CDR3 consists of 12 residues. The germline V gene has CDR1 SQVTM and CDR2 ANQGSEA. Filled out from reference TRBV29-1 and TRBJ2-5, the complete variable domain reads SAVISQKPSRDICQRGTSLTIQCQVDSQVTMMFWYRQQPGQSLTLIATANQGSEATYESGFVIDKFPISRPNLTFSTLTVSNMSPEDSSIYLCSVMRGQETQYFGPGTRLLVL.

Notes on this clonotype: At one of its ends the junction is not consistent with the germline gene, which may arise from a read error. The chain links TRBV7-8 to TRBJ2-3; TRBD2 might be the D (5 bases). CDR1 is SGHVS, CDR2 FQNEAQ, per germline. The CDR3 runs to 15 residues. The CDR3 sequence is CASSLRLAGTDKQYF. CDR3 bases: TGTGCCAGCAGCTTAAGGCTAGCAGGAACAGATAAGCAGTATTTT.

A note on this clonotype: At one end, the junction sequence differs from germline, possibly due to a read error. This chain links TRBV12-3 or TRBV12-4 with TRBJ1-6; D unclear. The CDR3 consists of 16 residues. In nucleotides, the CDR3 is TGCGCCGGCAGTTTAGTTGGTGGGCGGCTAAATTCACCCCTCCACTTT. Its translation is CAGSLVGGRLNSPLHF.

A note on this clonotype: A junction boundary mismatches the germline segment, possibly from a read error. This sequence joins TRBV4-1 and TRBJ2-3; no firm D call. The CDR3 extends over 13 amino acids. Germline V CDR1 and CDR2: MGHRA, YSYEKL. The CDR3 sequence: CASSRPSTETQYF. Written as DNA, the CDR3 is TGTGCCAGCAGCCGTCCTAGTACAGAAACGCAGTATTTT.

As to this clonotype: Sequence at one end of the junction differs from germline and may be a read error. The chain couples TRBV6-6 to TRBJ1-2; D gene ambiguous. This CDR3 has 11 amino acids. Germline V gene lookup returns CDR1 MNHNY and CDR2 SVGAGI (reference sequence). CDR3: CANSPGRSYTF. CDR3 in DNA: TGTGCCAACAGTCCTGGACGGAGCTACACATTC.

The chain carries TRBV6-1 and TRBJ2-3; 7 bases line up with TRBD1. This CDR3 comprises 13 residues. Per germline, CDR1 MNHNS and CDR2 SASEGT. As DNA, the CDR3 is TGTATCAGCAGTGTTACAGGGGCAGATACGCAGTATTTT. This gives the protein CISSVTGADTQYF.

A note on this clonotype: The junction and the germline gene differ at one end; a read error may be behind it. The chain uses TRBV2 and TRBJ2-6; maybe TRBD1 (5 bases). CDR3 length: 16 amino acids. Germline V gene lookup returns CDR1 SNHLY and CDR2 FYNNEI. The CDR3 DNA is TGTGCCAGCAATGAAGGCCTGATCTCTGGGGCCAACGTCCTAACTTTC. It yields the protein CASNEGLISGANVLTF. Filled out from reference TRBV2 and TRBJ2-6, the complete variable domain reads EPEVTQTPSHQVTQMGQEVILRCVPISNHLYFYWYRQILGQKVEFLVSFYNNEISEKSEIFDDQFSVERPDGSNFTLKIRSTKLEDSAMYFCASNEGLISGANVLTFGAGSRLTVL.

As regards this clonotype: The germline gene is not matched at one end of the junction; a read error may be the cause. The chain is built from TRBV5-8 and TRBJ2-5; D is unclear. CDR3 length: 11 amino acids. CDR1 is SGHTS and CDR2 is YDEGEE in the germline V gene. This CDR3 is CAISLVGTQYF. CDR3 nucleotide sequence: TGTGCCATCAGCTTGGTGGGGACCCAGTACTTC.

A few counts support this clonotype. A junction boundary mismatches the germline segment, possibly from a read error. This chain connects TRBV12-3 or TRBV12-4 to TRBJ2-1; D possibly corresponds to TRBD2 (6 bases). The CDR3 contains 14 residues. CDR3 sequence reads: CASGVTKDYDEQFF. Written as DNA, the CDR3 is TGTGCCAGCGGGGTGACGAAGGACTACGATGAGCAGTTCTTC.

Note on this clonotype: Its ends do not fully match the called genes, so a read error is possible. The V and J genes are TRBV5-1 and TRBJ1-5, with 9 bases aligning to TRBD1. Germline lookup yields CDR1 SGHRS and CDR2 YFSETQ. The CDR3 has 15 residues. This CDR3 reads CASSTGQGGNRPQHF. DNA of the CDR3: TGCGCCAGCAGCACGGGACAGGGCGGAAATCGGCCCCAGCATTTT. Looking up the rest from reference TRBV5-1 and TRBJ1-5 gives the full variable domain: KAGVTQTPRYLIKTRGQQVTLSCSPISGHRSVSWYQQTPGQGLQFLFEYFSETQRNKGNFPGRFSGRQFSNSRSEMNVSTLELGDSALYLCASSTGQGGNRPQHFGDGTRLSIL.

This clonotype appeared many times. The V and J genes are TRBV14 and TRBJ2-1; 8 nucleotides agree with TRBD2. This CDR3 spans 18 amino acids. V was clipped by 0 bases and J by 3 bases; unmatched bases: 10. CDR1 and CDR2 (germline): SGHDN, FVKESK. CDR3 nucleotide sequence: TGTGCCAGCAGCCAAGAAGGGGCGGGAGGACTCCTCTACAATGAGCAGTTCTTC. As protein: CASSQEGAGGLLYNEQFF.

The chain uses TRBV29-1 and TRBJ2-7; TRBD2 matches 11 bases. CDR3 length: 16 amino acids. In germline, CDR1 is SQVTM, CDR2 ANQGSEA. With V trimmed by 6 bases and J by 2 bases, 12 bases remained unmatched. The CDR3 sequence is CSVNLAGGASTYEQYF. CDR3 nucleotide sequence: TGCAGCGTGAACCTAGCGGGAGGCGCGTCGACCTACGAGCAGTACTTC.

In its sample, this clonotype was seen once. The junction does not match germline at one end; this may be a read error. This sequence joins TRBV20-1 and TRBJ2-1; a possible D gene is TRBD2 (6 bases). The CDR3 consists of 14 residues. Germline assignment: CDR1 DFQATT and CDR2 SNEGSKA (reference sequence). The CDR3 region has the DNA TGCAGTGCTAGCGGGAGTCTGACCTACAATAAGCAGCTCTTC. This codes for CSASGSLTYNKQLF.

With regard to this clonotype: The junction shows a germline mismatch at one end, possibly a read error. The gene calls are TRBV20-1 and TRBJ1-3; D is unresolved. The length of the CDR3 is 13 residues. From germline, CDR1 is DFQATT and CDR2 SNEGSKA (reference sequence). CDR3 bases: TGCAGCGCTATATCCCCGACCCTAAACACCATATATTTT. Translation gives CSAISPTLNTIYF.